The entry below describes one T cell receptor (beta chain). As yet, its antigen is unknown. The data stem from a study of graft-versus-host responses after intestinal transplantation. Data came from immunoSEQ multiplex PCR; TCRdb stores just in-frame clones and leaves some out. The repertoire consists of just over 95,000 clones, with 92% occurring once and the leading ten covering roughly 0.17%. CDR3 length equals 13 residues. Trimming left V 1 base short and J 4 bases short, with 9 bases between. Germline V gives CDR1 SGHNT, CDR2 YYREEE (reference sequence). The specimen was unstimulated CD4+ T cells sorted from spleen or lymph node cells, collected before intestinal transplant. The chain recombines TRBV5-4 with TRBJ2-7; TRBD2 is a possible D gene (6 bases). The TCR sequence derives from a human donor who received an intestinal transplant. The CDR3 loop reads CASSLIGGYEQYF. The CDR3 nucleotides read TGTGCCAGCAGCTTGATTGGAGGGTACGAGCAGTACTTC.